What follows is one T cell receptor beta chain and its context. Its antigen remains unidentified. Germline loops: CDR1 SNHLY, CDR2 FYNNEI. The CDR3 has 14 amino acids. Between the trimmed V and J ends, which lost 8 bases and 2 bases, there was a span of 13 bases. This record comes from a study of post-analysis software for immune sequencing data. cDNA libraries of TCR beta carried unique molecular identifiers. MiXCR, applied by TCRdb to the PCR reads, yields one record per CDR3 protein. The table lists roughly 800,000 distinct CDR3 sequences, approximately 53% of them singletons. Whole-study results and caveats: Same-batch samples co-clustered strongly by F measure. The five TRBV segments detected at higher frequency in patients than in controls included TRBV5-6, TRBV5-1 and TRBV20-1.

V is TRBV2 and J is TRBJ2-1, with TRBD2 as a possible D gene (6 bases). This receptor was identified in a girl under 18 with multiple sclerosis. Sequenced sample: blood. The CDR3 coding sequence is TGTGCCAGCGGGGGGTCCCAAACCTACAATGAGCAGTTCTTC. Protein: CASGGSQTYNEQFF.